These T cell receptor beta chains were read from a single sample in a study of shared clonotypes between healthy human individuals. Some clones are missing from TCRdb's copy, which holds only in-frame ones; the method was immunoSEQ multiplex PCR. The table lists 1,400,000 or so clones, approximately 98.5% of them singletons. Sequenced sample: naive CD4+ T cells sorted from blood. The receptors originated from a man under 40 in good health. Each CDR3 is given with its conserved first and last residue. A D gene is named only where the DNA matches it firmly. Clone size is shown for a subset of rows, as once, few, many or a class of expanded clone.

j_gene | d_gene | abundance | v_gene | CDR3aa | CDR3nt
TRBJ2-5 | NA | NA | TRBV14 | CASSQGHGGWETQYF | TGTGCCAGCAGCCAAGGACACGGGGGCTGGGAGACCCAGTACTTC
TRBJ1-2 | NA | NA | TRBV19 | CASWTNYGYTF | TGTGCCAGTTGGACGAACTATGGCTACACCTTC
TRBJ2-1 | TRBD1 | NA | TRBV2 | CASSLGTGSFF | TGTGCCAGCAGCCTCGGGACAGGGTCTTTCTTC
TRBJ1-4 | NA | NA | TRBV30 | CACNRASNEKLFF | TGTGCCTGTAACAGGGCTTCAAATGAAAAACTGTTTTTT
TRBJ2-3 | NA | NA | TRBV18 | CASSPYSEIGTDTQYF | TGTGCCAGCTCACCGTATAGCGAAATCGGGACAGATACGCAGTATTTT
TRBJ2-1 | TRBD2 | NA | TRBV28 | CASTLAGVYEQFF | TGTGCCAGCACCCTAGCGGGAGTTTATGAGCAGTTCTTC
TRBJ2-2 | TRBD1 | once | TRBV7-9 | CASRLGQGATGELFF | TGTGCCAGCAGACTAGGACAGGGGGCGACCGGGGAGCTGTTTTTT
TRBJ2-1 | TRBD2 | NA | TRBV7-2 | CASSSGLDSYNEQFF | TGTGCCAGCAGCTCGGGACTAGATTCCTACAATGAGCAGTTCTTC
TRBJ2-7 | TRBD1 | NA | TRBV5-4 | CASSFGQGRIEQYF | TGTGCCAGCAGCTTCGGACAGGGGAGGATCGAGCAGTACTTC
TRBJ1-1 | NA | NA | TRBV5-1 | CASSVKTDNTEAFF | TGCGCCAGCAGCGTGAAAACAGATAACACTGAAGCTTTCTTT
TRBJ2-7 | NA | NA | TRBV11-3 | CASGAGPSNEQYF | TGTGCCAGCGGGGCGGGACCCTCCAACGAGCAGTACTTC
TRBJ1-1 | NA | once | TRBV18 | CASSPLPVPNNKNTEAFF | TGTGCCAGCTCACCACTCCCGGTCCCCAATAACAAGAACACTGAAGCTTTCTTT
TRBJ2-5 | NA | NA | TRBV7-9 | CASTPGAQETQYF | TGTGCAAGCACCCCGGGAGCACAAGAGACCCAGTACTTC
TRBJ2-5 | TRBD2 | NA | TRBV5-1 | CASSLSGSPETQYF | TGCGCCAGCAGTTTAAGCGGGAGCCCAGAGACCCAGTACTTC
TRBJ2-3 | NA | NA | TRBV6-6 | CASSYLSDTQYF | TGTGCCAGCAGTTACCTCTCAGATACGCAGTATTTT
TRBJ1-1 | TRBD1 | NA | TRBV9 | CASSATTGGKAFF | TGTGCCAGCAGCGCGACAACAGGGGGCAAAGCTTTCTTT
TRBJ2-2 | NA | once | TRBV5-1 | CASRGTISNTGELFF | TGCGCCAGCAGGGGAACGATATCGAACACCGGGGAGCTGTTTTTT
TRBJ2-6 | TRBD1 | NA | TRBV29-1 | CSVVEQGAPNVLTF | TGCAGCGTGGTAGAGCAGGGGGCCCCCAACGTCCTGACTTTC
TRBJ1-5 | NA | NA | TRBV6-1 | CASSRTTGPQHF | TGTGCCAGCAGCCGGACGACAGGGCCCCAGCATTTT
TRBJ1-2 | TRBD1 | NA | TRBV5-1 | CASSSQGIYGYTF | TGCGCCAGCAGCTCACAGGGGATCTATGGCTACACCTTC
TRBJ2-1 | TRBD1 | NA | TRBV5-1 | CASSRDRGPTVF | TGCGCCAGCAGCCGGGACAGGGGCCCTACGGTCTTC
TRBJ2-3 | NA | NA | TRBV7-7 | CASSLGGRSTDTQYF | TGTGCCAGCAGCCTAGGGGGGAGAAGCACAGATACGCAGTATTTT
TRBJ2-5 | TRBD1 | NA | TRBV15 | CATSRVRGPIQETQYF | TGTGCCACCAGCAGAGTCAGGGGGCCCATACAAGAGACCCAGTACTTC
TRBJ2-1 | NA | NA | TRBV20-1 | CSAFNNEQFF | TGCAGTGCTTTTAACAATGAGCAGTTCTTC